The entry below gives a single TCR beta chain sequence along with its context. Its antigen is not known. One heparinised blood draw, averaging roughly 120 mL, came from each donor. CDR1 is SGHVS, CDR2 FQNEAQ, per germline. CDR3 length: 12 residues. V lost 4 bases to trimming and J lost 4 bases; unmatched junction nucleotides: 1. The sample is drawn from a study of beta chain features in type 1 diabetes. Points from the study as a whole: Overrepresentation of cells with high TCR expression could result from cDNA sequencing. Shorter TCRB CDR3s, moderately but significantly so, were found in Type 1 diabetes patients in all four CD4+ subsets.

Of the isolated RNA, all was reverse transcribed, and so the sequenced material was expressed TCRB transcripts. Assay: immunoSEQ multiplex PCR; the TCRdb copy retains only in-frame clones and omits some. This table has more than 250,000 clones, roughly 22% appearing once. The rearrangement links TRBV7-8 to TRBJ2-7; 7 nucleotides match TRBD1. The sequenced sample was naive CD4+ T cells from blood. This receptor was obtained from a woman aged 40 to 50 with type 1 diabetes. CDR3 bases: TGTGCCAGCAGCTCACAGGGGTACGAGCAGTACTTC. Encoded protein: CASSSQGYEQYF.